The T cell receptor beta chain described here comes from a study of blood T cells in healthy people across ages. This clonotype has only a few counts. What it binds is not known. A second PCR of 7 to 11 cycles used a sample-barcoded 5' primer and a J-beta primer mix. TCRdb re-called the 5' RACE reads through MiXCR, storing one row per CDR3 protein. The table has over 550,000 distinct CDR3 sequences, roughly 30% seen once. Study-level results: Age brought a roughly linear fall in TCR beta diversity measured per million T cells.

Germline-derived CDR1 and CDR2 are GTSNPN and SVGIG (reference sequence). Trimming left V 3 bases short and J 0 bases short, with 9 bases between. The CDR3 sequence is 14 residues long. Sequences were obtained from blood. The V gene is TRBV30, the J gene TRBJ1-5; D remains unclear. This receptor was obtained from a woman over 75 in good health. CDR3 bases: TGTGCCTGGAGCCCGGGCCTTAGCAATCAGCCCCAGCATTTT. Protein: CAWSPGLSNQPQHF.